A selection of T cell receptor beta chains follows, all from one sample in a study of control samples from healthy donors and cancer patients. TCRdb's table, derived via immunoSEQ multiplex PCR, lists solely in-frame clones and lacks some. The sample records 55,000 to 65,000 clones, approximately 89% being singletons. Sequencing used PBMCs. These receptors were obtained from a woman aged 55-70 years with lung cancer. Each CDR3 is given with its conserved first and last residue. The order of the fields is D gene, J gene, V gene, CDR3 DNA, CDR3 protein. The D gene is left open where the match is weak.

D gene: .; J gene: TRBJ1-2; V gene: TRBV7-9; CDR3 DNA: TGTGCCAGCAGCGCCCGGGACTCGGGAGTTTATGGCTACACCTTC; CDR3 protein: CASSARDSGVYGYTF
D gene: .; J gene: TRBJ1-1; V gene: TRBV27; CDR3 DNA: TGTGCCAGCAGGAAATCGGGGGGCACTGAAGCTTTCTTT; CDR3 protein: CASRKSGGTEAFF
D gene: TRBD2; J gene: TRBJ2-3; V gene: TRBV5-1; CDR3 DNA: TGCGCCAGCAGCTCCCGCCCCCCGGGACTAGGAGATACGCAGTATTTT; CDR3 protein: CASSSRPPGLGDTQYF
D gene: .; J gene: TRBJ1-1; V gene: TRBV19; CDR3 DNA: TGTGCCAGTAGTGAGATGACAGGCGCTGAAGCTTTCTTT; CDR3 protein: CASSEMTGAEAFF
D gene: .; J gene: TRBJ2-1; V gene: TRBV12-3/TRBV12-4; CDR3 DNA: TGTGCCAGCAGTTTAGGGCGGTACAATGAGCAGTTCTTC; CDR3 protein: CASSLGRYNEQFF
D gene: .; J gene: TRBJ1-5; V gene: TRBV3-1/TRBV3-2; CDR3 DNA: TGTGCCAGCAGCCAAGTTGCGGGGGGCGGTCAGCCCCAGCATTTT; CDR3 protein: CASSQVAGGGQPQHF
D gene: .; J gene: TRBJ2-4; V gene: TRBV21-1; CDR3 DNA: TGTGCCAGCAGCAAGGGACTCCGGGGTAGGTACTTC; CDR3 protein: CASSKGLRGRYF
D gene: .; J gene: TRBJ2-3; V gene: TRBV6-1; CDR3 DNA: TGTGCCAGCAGTGAAGAAAAGGAGGACACAGATACGCAGTATTTT; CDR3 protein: CASSEEKEDTDTQYF
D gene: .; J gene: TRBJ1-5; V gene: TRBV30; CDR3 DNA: TGTGCCTGGAACATCGGGGTACGACAGCCCCAGCATTTT; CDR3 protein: CAWNIGVRQPQHF
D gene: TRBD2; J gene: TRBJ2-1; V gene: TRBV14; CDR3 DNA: TGTGCCAGCAGGTGGACTAGCGGGACGTACAATAAGCTGTTCTTC; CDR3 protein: CASRWTSGTYNKLFF
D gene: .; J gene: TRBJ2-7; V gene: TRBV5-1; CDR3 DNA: TGCGCCAGCAGCTTGGCTGCCGGACACCCCTACGAGCAGTACTTC; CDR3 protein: CASSLAAGHPYEQYF
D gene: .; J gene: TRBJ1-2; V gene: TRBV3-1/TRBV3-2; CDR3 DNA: TGTGCCAGCAGCCAAGAATCGGTCAATGGCTACACCTTC; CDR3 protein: CASSQESVNGYTF
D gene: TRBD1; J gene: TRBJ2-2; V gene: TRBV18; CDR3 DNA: TGTGCCAGCTCACCGGCGGACAGGGGTTGGACCGGGGAGCTGTTTTTT; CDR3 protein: CASSPADRGWTGELFF
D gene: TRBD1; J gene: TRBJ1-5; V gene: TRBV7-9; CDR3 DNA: TGTGCCAGCAGCTCAACCGGGACAGGGGCCTATAGCAATCAGCCCCAGCATTTT; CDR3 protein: CASSSTGTGAYSNQPQHF
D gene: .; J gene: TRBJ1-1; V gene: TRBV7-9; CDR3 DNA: TGTGCCAGCAGCTTAGCCGGGGGGAACACTGAAGCTTTCTTT; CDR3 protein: CASSLAGGNTEAFF
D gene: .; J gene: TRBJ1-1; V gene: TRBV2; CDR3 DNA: TGTGCCAGCAGTGAGAGACCGGGGGGTAACACTGAAGCTTTCTTT; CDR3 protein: CASSERPGGNTEAFF
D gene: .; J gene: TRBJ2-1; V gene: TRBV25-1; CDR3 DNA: TGTGCCAGCAGTGCATCGGGGGGCGTTAGGAATGAGCAGTTCTTC; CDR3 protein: CASSASGGVRNEQFF
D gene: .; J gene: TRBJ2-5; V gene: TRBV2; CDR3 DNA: TGTGCCAGCAGTGAACATTCTTACCAAGAGACCCAGTACTTC; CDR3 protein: CASSEHSYQETQYF
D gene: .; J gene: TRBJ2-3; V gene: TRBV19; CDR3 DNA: TGTGCCAGTAGTACCGGACCGAACACAGATACGCAGTATTTT; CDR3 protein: CASSTGPNTDTQYF
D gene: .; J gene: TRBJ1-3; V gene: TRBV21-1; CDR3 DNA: TGTGCCAGCAGCAAAGAGACCACGGTAGGGTACTCTGGAAACACCATATATTTT; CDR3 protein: CASSKETTVGYSGNTIYF
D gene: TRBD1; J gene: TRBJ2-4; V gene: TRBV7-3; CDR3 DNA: TGTGCCAGCAGCTCGACAGGGGGAGGAGGAAACATTCAGTACTTC; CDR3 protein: CASSSTGGGGNIQYF
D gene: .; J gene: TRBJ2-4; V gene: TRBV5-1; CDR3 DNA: TGCGCCAGCAGCTTGTCGGGGGAAGCGAGCCGATTAGGAGCCAAAAACATTCAGTACTTC; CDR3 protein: CASSLSGEASRLGAKNIQYF